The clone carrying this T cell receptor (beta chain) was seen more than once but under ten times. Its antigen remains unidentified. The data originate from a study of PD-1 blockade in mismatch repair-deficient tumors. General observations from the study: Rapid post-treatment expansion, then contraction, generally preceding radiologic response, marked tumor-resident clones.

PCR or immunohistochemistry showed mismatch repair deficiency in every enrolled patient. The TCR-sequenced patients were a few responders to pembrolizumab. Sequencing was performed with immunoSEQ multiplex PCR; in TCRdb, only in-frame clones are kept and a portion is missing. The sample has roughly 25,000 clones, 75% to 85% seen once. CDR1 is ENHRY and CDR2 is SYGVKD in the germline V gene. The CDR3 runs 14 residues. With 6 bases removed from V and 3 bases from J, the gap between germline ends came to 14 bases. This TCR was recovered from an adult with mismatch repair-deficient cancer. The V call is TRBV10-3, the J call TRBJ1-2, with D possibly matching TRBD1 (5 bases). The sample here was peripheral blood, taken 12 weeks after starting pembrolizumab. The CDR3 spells CAIREAGSDYGYTF. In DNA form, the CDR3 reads TGTGCCATCAGGGAAGCAGGGAGCGACTATGGCTACACCTTC.